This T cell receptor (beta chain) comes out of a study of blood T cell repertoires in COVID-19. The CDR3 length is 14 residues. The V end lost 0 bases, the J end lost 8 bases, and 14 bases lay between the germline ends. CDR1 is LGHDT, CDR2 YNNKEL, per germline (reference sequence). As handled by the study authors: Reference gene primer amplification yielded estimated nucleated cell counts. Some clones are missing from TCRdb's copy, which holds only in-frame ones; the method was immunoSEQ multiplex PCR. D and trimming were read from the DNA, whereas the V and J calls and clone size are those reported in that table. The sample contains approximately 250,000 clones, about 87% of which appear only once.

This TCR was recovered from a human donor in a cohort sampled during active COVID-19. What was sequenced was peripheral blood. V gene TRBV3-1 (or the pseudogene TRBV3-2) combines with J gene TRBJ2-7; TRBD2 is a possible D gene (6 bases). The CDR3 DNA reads TGTGCCAGCAGCCAAGAACGGGACTCGAGTCAGCAGTACTTC. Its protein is CASSQERDSSQQYF.